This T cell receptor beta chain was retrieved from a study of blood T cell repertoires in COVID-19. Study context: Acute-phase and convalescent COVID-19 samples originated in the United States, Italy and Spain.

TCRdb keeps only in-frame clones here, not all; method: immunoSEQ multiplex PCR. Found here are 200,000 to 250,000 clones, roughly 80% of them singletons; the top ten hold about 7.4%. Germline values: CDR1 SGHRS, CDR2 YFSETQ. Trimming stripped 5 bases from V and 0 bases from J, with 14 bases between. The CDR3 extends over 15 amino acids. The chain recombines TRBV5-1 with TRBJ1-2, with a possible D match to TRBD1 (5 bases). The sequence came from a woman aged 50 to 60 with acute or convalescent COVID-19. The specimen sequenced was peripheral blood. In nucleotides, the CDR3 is TGCGCCAGCAGGGTGGGGCTGGCTTCTAACTATGGCTACACCTTC. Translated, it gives CASRVGLASNYGYTF.